This section outlines one T cell receptor (beta chain) sequence together with its context. These data belong to a study of blood T cell repertoires in COVID-19. This CDR3 is 13 amino acids long. The germline V and J ends were trimmed by 4 bases and 4 bases, with 10 bases remaining between them. The germline CDR1 and CDR2 sequences are LNHDA and SQIVND (reference sequence). TCRdb's copy holds only in-frame clones and misses some; the assay was immunoSEQ multiplex PCR. Among around 170,000 clones listed, over 75% were seen once. The TCR originated in a man aged 70-80 years with active or convalescent COVID-19. Sequencing was performed on peripheral blood. The J gene is TRBJ1-2, the V gene TRBV19; maybe TRBD1 (5 bases). The CDR3 region has the DNA TGTGCCAGTAGTAGACCCGACAGCTATGGCTACACCTTC. Encoded protein: CASSRPDSYGYTF.